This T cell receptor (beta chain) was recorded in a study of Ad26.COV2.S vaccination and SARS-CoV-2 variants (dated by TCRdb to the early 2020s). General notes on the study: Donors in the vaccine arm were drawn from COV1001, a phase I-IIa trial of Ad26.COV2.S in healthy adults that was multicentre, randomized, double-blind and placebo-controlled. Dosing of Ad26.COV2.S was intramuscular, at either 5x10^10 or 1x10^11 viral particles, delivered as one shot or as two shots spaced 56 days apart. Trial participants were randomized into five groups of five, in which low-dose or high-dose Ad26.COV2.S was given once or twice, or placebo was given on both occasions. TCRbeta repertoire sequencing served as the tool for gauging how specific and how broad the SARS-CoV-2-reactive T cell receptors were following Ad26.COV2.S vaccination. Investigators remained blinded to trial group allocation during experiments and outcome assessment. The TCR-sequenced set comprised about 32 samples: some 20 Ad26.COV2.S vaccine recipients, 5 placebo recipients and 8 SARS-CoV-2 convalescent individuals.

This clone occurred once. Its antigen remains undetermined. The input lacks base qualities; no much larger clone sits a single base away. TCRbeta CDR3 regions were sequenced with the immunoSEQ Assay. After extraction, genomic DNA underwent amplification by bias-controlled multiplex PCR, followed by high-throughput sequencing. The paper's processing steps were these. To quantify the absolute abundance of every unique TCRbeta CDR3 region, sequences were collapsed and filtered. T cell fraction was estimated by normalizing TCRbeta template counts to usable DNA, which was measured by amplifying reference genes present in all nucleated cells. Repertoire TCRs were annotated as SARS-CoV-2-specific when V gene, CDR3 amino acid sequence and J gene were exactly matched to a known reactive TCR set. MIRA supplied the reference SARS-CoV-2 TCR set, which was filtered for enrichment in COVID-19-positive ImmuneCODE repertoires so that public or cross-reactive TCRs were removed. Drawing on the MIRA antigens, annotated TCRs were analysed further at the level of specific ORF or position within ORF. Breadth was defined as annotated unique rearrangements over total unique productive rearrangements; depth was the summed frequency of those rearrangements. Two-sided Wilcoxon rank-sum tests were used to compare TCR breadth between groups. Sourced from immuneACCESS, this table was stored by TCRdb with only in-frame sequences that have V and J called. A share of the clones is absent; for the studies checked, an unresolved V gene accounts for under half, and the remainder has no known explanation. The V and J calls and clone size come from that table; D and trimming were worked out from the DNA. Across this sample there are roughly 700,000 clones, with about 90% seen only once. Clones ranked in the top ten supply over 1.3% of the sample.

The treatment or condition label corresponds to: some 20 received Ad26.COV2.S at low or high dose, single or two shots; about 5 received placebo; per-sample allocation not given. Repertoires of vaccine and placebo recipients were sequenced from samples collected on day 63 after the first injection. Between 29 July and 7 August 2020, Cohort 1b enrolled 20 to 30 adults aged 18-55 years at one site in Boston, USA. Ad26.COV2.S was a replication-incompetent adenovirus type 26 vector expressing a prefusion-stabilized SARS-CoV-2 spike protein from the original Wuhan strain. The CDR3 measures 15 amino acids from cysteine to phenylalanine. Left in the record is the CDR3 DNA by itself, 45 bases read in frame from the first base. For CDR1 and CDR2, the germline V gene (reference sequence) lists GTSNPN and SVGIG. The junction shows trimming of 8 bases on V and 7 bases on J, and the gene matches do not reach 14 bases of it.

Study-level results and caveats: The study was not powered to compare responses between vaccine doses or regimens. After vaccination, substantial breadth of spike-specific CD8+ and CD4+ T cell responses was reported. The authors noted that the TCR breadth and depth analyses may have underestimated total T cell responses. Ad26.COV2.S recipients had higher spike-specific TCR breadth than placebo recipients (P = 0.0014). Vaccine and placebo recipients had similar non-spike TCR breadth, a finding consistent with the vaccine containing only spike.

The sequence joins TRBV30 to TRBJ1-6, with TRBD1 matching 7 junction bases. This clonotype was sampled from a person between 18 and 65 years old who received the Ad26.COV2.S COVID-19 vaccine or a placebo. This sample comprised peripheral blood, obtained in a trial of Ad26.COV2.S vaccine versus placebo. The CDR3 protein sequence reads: CAGILRDSQNSPLHF. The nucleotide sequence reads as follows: TGTGCCGGGATCCTCCGGGACAGCCAAAATTCACCCCTCCACTTT.